The 17 T cell receptor beta chains in this list originate from one sample, sequenced in a study of T cell changes during pregnancy in multiple sclerosis. Profiling relied on immunoSEQ multiplex PCR, and the TCRdb table lists in-frame clones only, not all of them. This sample carries some 90,000 clones, 91% of them seen once, and the ten largest clones take around 1.7%. The input for sequencing was peripheral blood, taken after pregnancy. These receptors came from a female donor in good health, enrolled as a control in a pregnancy study.

The chain has TRBV27 and TRBJ1-2; perhaps TRBD1 as D (5 bases). The ends were cut back, 3 bases at V and 9 bases at J, with 8 bases in the middle. Looked up from germline, CDR1 is MNHEY and CDR2 is SMNVEV (reference sequence). CDR3 length: 11 amino acids. CDR3 in DNA: TGTGCCAGCAGTTTTCAGGGTCGCTACACCTTC. It encodes CASSFQGRYTF.

The V and J genes are TRBV5-4 and TRBJ2-7, with D maybe TRBD1 (6 bases). The CDR3 is 14 amino acids. Germline CDR1 is SGHNT and CDR2 is YYREEE (reference sequence). The V gene lost 1 base and the J gene lost 3 bases, with 11 bases spanning the gap. As DNA, the CDR3 is TGTGCCAGCAGCTTGATGTCGGACAGCTACGAGCAGTACTTC. Its translation is CASSLMSDSYEQYF.

The gene calls are TRBV19 and TRBJ1-1, with 7 bases matching TRBD1. Germline CDR1 and CDR2: LNHDA and SQIVND (reference sequence). With 8 bases clipped from V and 4 bases from J, the junction kept 7 bases outside the gene matches. The CDR3 has 13 residues. As DNA, the CDR3 is TGTGCCAGTCGAGACAGGGTGGGCACTGAAGCTTTCTTT. Translated, it gives CASRDRVGTEAFF.

This chain uses TRBV18 with TRBJ2-1; D possibly corresponds to TRBD1 (5 bases). Germline V gene lookup returns CDR1 KGHSH and CDR2 LQKENI. CDR3 length: 15 amino acids. The V gene lost 3 bases and the J gene lost 4 bases, with 13 bases spanning the gap. CDR3 DNA sequence: TGTGCCAGCTCACCGATACTTCAGGGATACAATGAGCAGTTCTTC. It encodes CASSPILQGYNEQFF.

This clone was observed a single time. V gene TRBV4-3 combines with J gene TRBJ2-1; 9 bases line up with TRBD2. The CDR3 sequence is 18 residues long. Germline V gene data show CDR1 as LGHNA and CDR2 as YSLEER. The J segment lost 7 bases and the V segment lost 4 bases, leaving 17 bases of the junction unmatched. CDR3 protein: CASSPLLGAGGRGNEQFF. The CDR3 DNA sequence: TGCGCCAGCAGCCCCCTACTGGGGGCGGGGGGGAGGGGTAATGAGCAGTTCTTC.

V and J are TRBV5-4 and TRBJ2-2; 7 bases map to TRBD1. CDR1 is SGHNT, CDR2 YYREEE, per germline (reference sequence). The CDR3 is 15 residues long. J lost 3 bases, V lost 5 bases, and 7 bases had no gene match. The CDR3, as DNA: TGTGCCAGCAGTCCGGGACAGATCGACACCGGGGAGCTGTTTTTT. This translates into CASSPGQIDTGELFF.

This sequence joins TRBV5-1 and TRBJ1-4, with D possibly TRBD1 on 5 matching bases. Trimming took 3 bases from V and 0 from J, leaving 9 bases between them. Per the germline V gene, CDR1 is SGHRS and CDR2 is YFSETQ. CDR3 length: 15 residues. In DNA, the CDR3 is TGCGCCAGCAGCTCCTCCAGGGCAACTAATGAAAAACTGTTTTTT. Protein product: CASSSSRATNEKLFF.

The rearrangement uses TRBV28 and TRBJ1-4; 7 positions agree with TRBD1. Germline-derived CDR1 and CDR2 are MDHEN and SYDVKM. V dropped 2 bases and J dropped 4; count of bases not matched to a gene: 10. The CDR3 totals 17 residues. CDR3 sequence reads: CASSLPGQNTYNEKLFF. In DNA form, the CDR3 reads TGTGCCAGCAGTTTACCGGGACAGAATACTTATAATGAAAAACTGTTTTTT.

This sequence joins TRBV7-9 and TRBJ1-1; D ambiguous. The CDR3 totals 13 residues. Trimming removed 2 bases from V and 4 bases from J, with 8 bases in between. Looked up from germline, CDR1 is SEHNR and CDR2 is FQNEAQ (reference sequence). CDR3: CASSLITSTEAFF. CDR3 DNA sequence: TGTGCCAGCAGCTTAATAACTAGCACTGAAGCTTTCTTT. The whole variable domain, filled in from reference TRBV7-9 and TRBJ1-1, reads DTGVSQNPRHKITKRGQNVTFRCDPISEHNRLYWYRQTLGQGPEFLTYFQNEAQLEKSRLLSDRFSAERPKGSFSTLEIQRTEQGDSAMYLCASSLITSTEAFFGQGTRLTVV.

The V call is TRBV7-6, the J call TRBJ2-7; possible D gene TRBD2, 6 bases. This CDR3 region has 15 residues. Germline values: CDR1 SGHVS, CDR2 FNYEAQ. V shed 2 bases and J shed 2 bases, with 13 bases lying between them. CDR3: CASSLITGGTYEQYF. In nucleotides, the CDR3 is TGTGCCAGCAGCTTAATCACCGGGGGAACCTACGAGCAGTACTTC. The full variable domain, completed using reference TRBV7-6 and TRBJ2-7, is GAGVSQSPRYKVTKRGQDVALRCDPISGHVSLYWYRQALGQGPEFLTYFNYEAQQDKSGLPNDRFSAERPEGSISTLTIQRTEQRDSAMYRCASSLITGGTYEQYFGPGTRLTVT.

The chain uses TRBV11-3 and TRBJ1-1; 8 nucleotides align to TRBD1. The V segment lost 4 bases and the J segment 7 bases; nucleotides outside the gene matches: 2. CDR1 SGHNT and CDR2 YENEEA come from the germline V gene. The length of the CDR3 is 12 residues. CDR3 sequence: CASSSGTGEAFF. CDR3 bases: TGTGCCAGCAGCTCCGGGACAGGTGAAGCTTTCTTT.

The gene calls are TRBV28 and TRBJ1-1, with D possibly being TRBD1 (5 bases). The CDR3 loop spans 14 amino acids. The ends were cut back, 3 bases at V and 5 bases at J, with 13 bases in the middle. The V gene's germline CDR1 is MDHEN and CDR2 SYDVKM. CDR3 region: CASSFGGGRTEAFF. Written as DNA, the CDR3 is TGTGCCAGCAGTTTCGGGGGGGGTCGGACTGAAGCTTTCTTT. Full variable domain (rest looked up from reference TRBV28 and TRBJ1-1): DVKVTQSSRYLVKRTGEKVFLECVQDMDHENMFWYRQDPGLGLRLIYFSYDVKMKEKGDIPEGYSVSREKKERFSLILESASTNQTSMYLCASSFGGGRTEAFFGQGTRLTVV.

This chain links TRBV5-4 with TRBJ2-1; the D is unclear. The V gene lost 4 bases and the J gene lost 4 bases, with 6 bases spanning the gap. Germline V CDR1 and CDR2: SGHNT, YYREEE (reference sequence). This CDR3 is 12 amino acids long. The CDR3 bases are TGTGCCAGCAGCCTAAATTACAATGAGCAGTTCTTC. Translated, it gives CASSLNYNEQFF.

The chain couples TRBV7-2 to TRBJ2-4, with D possibly matching TRBD1 (5 bases). Deletions cut 1 base from V and 10 bases from J, with 11 bases between. Germline CDR1 reads SGHTA; CDR2 reads FQGNSA. The CDR3 totals 13 residues. This chain's CDR3 is CASSLVQGGIQYF. The CDR3 DNA reads TGTGCCAGCAGCTTAGTGCAGGGTGGGATTCAGTACTTC.

In DNA, the CDR3 is TGTGCCAGCAGTTTTGGGGACAGGCTAAAAAACATTCAGTACTTC. Amino acid sequence: CASSFGDRLKNIQYF. The chain links TRBV28 to TRBJ2-4; 8 nucleotides align to TRBD1. Germline V gene lookup returns CDR1 MDHEN and CDR2 SYDVKM. Trimming took 3 bases from V and 4 from J; bases not matched to a gene: 5. CDR3 length equals 15 residues.

The chain combines TRBV15 with TRBJ1-6; tentative D call: TRBD1 (5 bases). This CDR3 is built from 16 residues. Germline V lookup: CDR1 LNHNV, CDR2 YYDKDF (reference sequence). With 1 base removed from V and 9 bases from J, the gap between germline ends came to 16 bases. Written as DNA, the CDR3 is TGTGCCACCAGCAGAGCCCCGACAGAGATTGCTTCACCCCTCCACTTT. It encodes CATSRAPTEIASPLHF. Full variable domain (missing parts from reference TRBV15 and TRBJ1-6): DAMVIQNPRYQVTQFGKPVTLSCSQTLNHNVMYWYQQKSSQAPKLLFHYYDKDFNNEADTPDNFQSRRPNTSFCFLDIRSPGLGDTAMYLCATSRAPTEIASPLHFGNGTRLTVT.

The chain has TRBV18 and TRBJ2-2; D not resolved. The CDR3 runs to 13 residues. The germline CDR1 and CDR2 sequences are KGHSH and LQKENI. V lost 4 bases, J lost 4 bases, and 7 bases lay in between. The CDR3 protein is CASSQLPTGELFF. The CDR3 DNA reads as TGTGCCAGCTCACAGCTACCCACCGGGGAGCTGTTTTTT.